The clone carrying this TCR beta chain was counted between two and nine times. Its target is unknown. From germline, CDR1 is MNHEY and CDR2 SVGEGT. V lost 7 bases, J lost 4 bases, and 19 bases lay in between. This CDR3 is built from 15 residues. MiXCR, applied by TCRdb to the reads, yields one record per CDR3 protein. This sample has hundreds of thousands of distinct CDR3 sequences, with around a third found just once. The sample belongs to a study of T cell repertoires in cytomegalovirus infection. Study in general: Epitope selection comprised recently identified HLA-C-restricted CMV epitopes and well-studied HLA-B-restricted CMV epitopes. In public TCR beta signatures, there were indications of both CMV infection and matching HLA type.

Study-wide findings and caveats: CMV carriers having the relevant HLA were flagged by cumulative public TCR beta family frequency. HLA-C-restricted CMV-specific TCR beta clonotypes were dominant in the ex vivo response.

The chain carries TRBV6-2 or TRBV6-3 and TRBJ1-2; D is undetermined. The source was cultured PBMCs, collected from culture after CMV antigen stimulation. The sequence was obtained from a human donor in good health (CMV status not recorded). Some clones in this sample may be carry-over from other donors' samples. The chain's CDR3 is CASIKGLARRYGYTF. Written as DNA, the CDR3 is TGTGCCAGCATAAAAGGACTTGCGCGTCGCTATGGCTACACCTTC.